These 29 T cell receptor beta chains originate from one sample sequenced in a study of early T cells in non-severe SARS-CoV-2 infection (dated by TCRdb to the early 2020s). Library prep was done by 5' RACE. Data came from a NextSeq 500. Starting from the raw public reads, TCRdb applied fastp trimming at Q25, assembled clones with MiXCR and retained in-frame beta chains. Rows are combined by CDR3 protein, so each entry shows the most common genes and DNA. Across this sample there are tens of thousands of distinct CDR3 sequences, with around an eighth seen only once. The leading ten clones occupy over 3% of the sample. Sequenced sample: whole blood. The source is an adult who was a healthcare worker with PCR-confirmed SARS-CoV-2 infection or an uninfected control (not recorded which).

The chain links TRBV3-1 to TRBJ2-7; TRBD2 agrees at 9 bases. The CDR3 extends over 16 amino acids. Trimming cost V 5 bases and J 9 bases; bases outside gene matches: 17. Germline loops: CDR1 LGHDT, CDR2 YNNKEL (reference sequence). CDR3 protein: CASSEVSVAGVWRQYF. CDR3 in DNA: TGTGCCAGCAGCGAGGTCAGCGTAGCGGGAGTTTGGCGGCAGTACTTC.

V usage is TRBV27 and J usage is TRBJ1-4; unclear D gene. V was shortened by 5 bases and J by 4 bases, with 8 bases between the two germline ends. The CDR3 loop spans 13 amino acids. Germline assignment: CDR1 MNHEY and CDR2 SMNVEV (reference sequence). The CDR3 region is CASSLGFNEKLFF. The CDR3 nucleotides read TGTGCCAGCAGTCTGGGGTTTAATGAAAAACTGTTTTTT.

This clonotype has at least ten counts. This CDR3 reads CASSLTGGSEAFF. The DNA of the CDR3 is TGTGCCAGCAGTTTGACCGGGGGCTCTGAAGCTTTCTTT. The chain recombines TRBV12-3 or TRBV12-4 with TRBJ1-1, with D perhaps matching TRBD1 (6 bases). V was cut by 3 bases and J by 6 bases, with 11 bases left in between. The CDR3 loop spans 13 amino acids.

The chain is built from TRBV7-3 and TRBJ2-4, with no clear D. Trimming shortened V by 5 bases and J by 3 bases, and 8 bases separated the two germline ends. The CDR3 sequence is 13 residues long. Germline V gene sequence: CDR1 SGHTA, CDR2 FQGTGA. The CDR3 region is CASSPEVKNIQYF. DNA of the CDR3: TGTGCCAGCAGCCCCGAAGTCAAAAACATTCAGTACTTC.

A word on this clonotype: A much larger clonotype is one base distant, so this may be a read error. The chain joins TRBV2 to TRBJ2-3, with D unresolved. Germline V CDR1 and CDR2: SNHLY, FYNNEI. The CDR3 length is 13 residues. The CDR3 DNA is TGTACCAGCAGTGCGGTCCCAGGAGATACGCAGTATTTT. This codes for CTSSAVPGDTQYF.

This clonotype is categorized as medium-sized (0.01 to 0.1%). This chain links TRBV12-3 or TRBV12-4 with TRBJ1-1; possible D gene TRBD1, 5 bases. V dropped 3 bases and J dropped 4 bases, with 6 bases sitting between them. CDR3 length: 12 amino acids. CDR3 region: CASSLGPTEAFF. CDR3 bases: TGTGCCAGCAGTTTGGGGCCCACTGAAGCTTTCTTT.

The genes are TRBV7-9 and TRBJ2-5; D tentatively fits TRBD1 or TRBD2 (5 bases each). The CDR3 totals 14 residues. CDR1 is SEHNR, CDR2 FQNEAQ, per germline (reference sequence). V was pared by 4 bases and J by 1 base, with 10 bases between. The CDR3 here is CASSWGTPQETQYF. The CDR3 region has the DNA TGTGCCAGCAGCTGGGGGACGCCCCAAGAGACCCAGTACTTC.

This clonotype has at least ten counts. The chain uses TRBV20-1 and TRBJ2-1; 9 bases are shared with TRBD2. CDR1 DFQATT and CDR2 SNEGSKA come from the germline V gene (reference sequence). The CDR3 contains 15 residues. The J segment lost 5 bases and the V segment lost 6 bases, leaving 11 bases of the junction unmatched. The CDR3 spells CSARLSGRGNNEQFF. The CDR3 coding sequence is TGCAGTGCCAGACTTAGCGGGAGAGGTAACAATGAGCAGTTCTTC.

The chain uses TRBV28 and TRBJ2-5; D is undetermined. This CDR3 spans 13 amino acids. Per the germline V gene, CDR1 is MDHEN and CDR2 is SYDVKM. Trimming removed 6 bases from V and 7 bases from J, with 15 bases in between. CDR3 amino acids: CASRKEPIRTQYF. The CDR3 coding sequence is TGTGCCAGCAGGAAGGAACCGATCCGGACCCAGTACTTC. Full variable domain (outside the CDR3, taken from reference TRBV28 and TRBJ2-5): DVKVTQSSRYLVKRTGEKVFLECVQDMDHENMFWYRQDPGLGLRLIYFSYDVKMKEKGDIPEGYSVSREKKERFSLILESASTNQTSMYLCASRKEPIRTQYFGPGTRLLVL.

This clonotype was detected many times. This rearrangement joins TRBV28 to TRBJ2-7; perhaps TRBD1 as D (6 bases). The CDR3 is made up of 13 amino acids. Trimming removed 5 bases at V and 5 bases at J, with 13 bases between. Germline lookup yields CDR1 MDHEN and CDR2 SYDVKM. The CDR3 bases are TGTGCCAGCAGTAGGGACACCTCGGACGAGCAGTACTTC. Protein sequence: CASSRDTSDEQYF. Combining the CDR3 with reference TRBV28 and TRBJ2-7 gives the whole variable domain DVKVTQSSRYLVKRTGEKVFLECVQDMDHENMFWYRQDPGLGLRLIYFSYDVKMKEKGDIPEGYSVSREKKERFSLILESASTNQTSMYLCASSRDTSDEQYFGPGTRLTVT.

The CDR3 spells CASSKSVSGSGNEQFF. CDR3 nucleotides: TGTGCCAGCAGCAAAAGCGTTAGCGGGAGTGGGAATGAGCAGTTCTTC. This chain connects TRBV7-9 to TRBJ2-1; 9 nucleotides align to TRBD2. The CDR3 has 16 residues. V was clipped by 5 bases and J by 7 bases; unmatched bases: 12. Germline CDR1 SEHNR, CDR2 FQNEAQ (reference sequence).

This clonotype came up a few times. The CDR3 nucleotides read TGTGCCAGCACCGGGGACAGGGGGAAAAAGAGGCAAGAGACCCAGTACTTC. It yields the protein CASTGDRGKKRQETQYF. This chain connects TRBV6-5 to TRBJ2-5; 11 nucleotides agree with TRBD1. V shed 7 bases, J shed 2 bases, and the junction held 12 bases outside the gene matches. Per germline, CDR1 MNHEY and CDR2 SVGAGI. The CDR3 is made up of 17 amino acids.

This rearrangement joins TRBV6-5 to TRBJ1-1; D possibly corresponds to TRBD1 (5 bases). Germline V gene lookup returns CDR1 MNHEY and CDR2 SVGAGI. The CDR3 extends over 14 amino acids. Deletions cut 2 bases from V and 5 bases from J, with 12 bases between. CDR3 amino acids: CASSYRGRKTEAFF. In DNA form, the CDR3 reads TGTGCCAGCAGTTACAGGGGAAGGAAAACTGAAGCTTTCTTT.

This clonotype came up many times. CDR3 region: CASSLSSGRGEQYF. In DNA form, the CDR3 reads TGTGCCAGCAGCCTCTCTAGCGGGAGGGGCGAGCAGTACTTC. V and J are TRBV6-5 and TRBJ2-7; 12 nucleotides agree with TRBD2. The germline V gene has CDR1 MNHEY and CDR2 SVGAGI. The junction had 6 bases not matched to a gene; V was cut back by 6 bases and J by 6 bases. The CDR3 spans 14 residues.

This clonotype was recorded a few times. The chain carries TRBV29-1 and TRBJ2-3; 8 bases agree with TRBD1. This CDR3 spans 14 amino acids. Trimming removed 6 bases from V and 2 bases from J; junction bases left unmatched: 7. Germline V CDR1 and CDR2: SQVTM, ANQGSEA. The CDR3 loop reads CSVVDRDATDTQYF. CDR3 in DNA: TGCAGCGTCGTGGACAGGGATGCCACAGATACGCAGTATTTT.

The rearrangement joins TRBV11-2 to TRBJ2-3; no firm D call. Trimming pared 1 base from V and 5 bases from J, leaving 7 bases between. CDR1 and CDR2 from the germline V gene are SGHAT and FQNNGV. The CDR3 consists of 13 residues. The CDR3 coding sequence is TGTGCCAGCAGCTTAGTGCGCGAAGATACGCAGTATTTT. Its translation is CASSLVREDTQYF.

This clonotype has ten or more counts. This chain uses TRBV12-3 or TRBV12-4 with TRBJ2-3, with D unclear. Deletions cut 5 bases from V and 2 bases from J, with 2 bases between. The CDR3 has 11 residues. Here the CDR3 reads CASSVTDTQYF. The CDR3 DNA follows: TGTGCCAGCAGTGTCACAGATACGCAGTATTTT.

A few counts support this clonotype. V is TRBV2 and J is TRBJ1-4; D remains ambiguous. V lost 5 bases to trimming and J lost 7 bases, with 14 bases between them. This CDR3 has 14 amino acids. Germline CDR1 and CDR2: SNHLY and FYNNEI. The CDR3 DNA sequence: TGTGCCAGCAGTTCGCAGGCGTACGGTGAAAAACTGTTTTTT. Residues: CASSSQAYGEKLFF.

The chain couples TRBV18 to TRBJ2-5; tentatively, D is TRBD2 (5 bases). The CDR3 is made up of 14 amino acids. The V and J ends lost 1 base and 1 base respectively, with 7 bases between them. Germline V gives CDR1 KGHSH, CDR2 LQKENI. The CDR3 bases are TGTGCCAGCTCACCACGGGAGCTCCAAGAGACCCAGTACTTC. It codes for CASSPRELQETQYF. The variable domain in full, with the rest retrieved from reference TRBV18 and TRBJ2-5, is NAGVMQNPRHLVRRRGQEARLRCSPMKGHSHVYWYRQLPEEGLKFMVYLQKENIIDESGMPKERFSAEFPKEGPSILRIQQVVRGDSAAYFCASSPRELQETQYFGPGTRLLVL.

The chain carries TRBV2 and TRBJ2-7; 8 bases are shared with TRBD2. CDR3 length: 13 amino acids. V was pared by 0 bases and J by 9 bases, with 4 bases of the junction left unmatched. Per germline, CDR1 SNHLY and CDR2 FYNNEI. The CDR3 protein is CASSEATSGAQYF. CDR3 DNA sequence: TGTGCCAGCAGTGAAGCTACTAGCGGAGCGCAGTACTTC. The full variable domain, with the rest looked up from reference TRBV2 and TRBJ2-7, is EPEVTQTPSHQVTQMGQEVILRCVPISNHLYFYWYRQILGQKVEFLVSFYNNEISEKSEIFDDQFSVERPDGSNFTLKIRSTKLEDSAMYFCASSEATSGAQYFGPGTRLTVT.

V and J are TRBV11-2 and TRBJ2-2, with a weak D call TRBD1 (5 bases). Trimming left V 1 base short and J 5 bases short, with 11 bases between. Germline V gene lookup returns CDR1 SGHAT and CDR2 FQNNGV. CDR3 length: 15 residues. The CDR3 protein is CASSLVRGRTGELFF. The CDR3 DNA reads TGTGCCAGCAGCTTAGTTAGGGGCCGGACCGGGGAGCTGTTTTTT.

The CDR3, as DNA: TGTGCCAGCAGTTCCTGGACTAGCGGGAAGGATGAGCAGTTCTTC. Translation gives CASSSWTSGKDEQFF. V gene TRBV27 combines with J gene TRBJ2-1, with TRBD2 identical over 12 bases. This CDR3 region has 15 residues. The V gene end was trimmed by 4 bases and the J gene end by 8 bases; junction bases not matched to a gene: 6. Looked up from germline, CDR1 is MNHEY and CDR2 is SMNVEV (reference sequence).

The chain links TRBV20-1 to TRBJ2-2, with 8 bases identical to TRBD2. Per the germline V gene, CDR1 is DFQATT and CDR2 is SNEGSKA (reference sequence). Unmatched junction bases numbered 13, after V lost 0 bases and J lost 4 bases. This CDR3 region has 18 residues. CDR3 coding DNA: TGCAGTGCTAGAGATATAAATAGCGGGAATGGGGGCACCGGGGAGCTGTTTTTT. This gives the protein CSARDINSGNGGTGELFF.

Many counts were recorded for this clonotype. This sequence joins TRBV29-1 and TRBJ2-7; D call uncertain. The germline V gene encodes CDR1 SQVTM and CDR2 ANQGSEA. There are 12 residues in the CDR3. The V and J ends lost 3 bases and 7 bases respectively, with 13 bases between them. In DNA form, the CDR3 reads TGCAGCGTTGATTCGACTCCGAATGAGCAGTACTTC. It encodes CSVDSTPNEQYF.

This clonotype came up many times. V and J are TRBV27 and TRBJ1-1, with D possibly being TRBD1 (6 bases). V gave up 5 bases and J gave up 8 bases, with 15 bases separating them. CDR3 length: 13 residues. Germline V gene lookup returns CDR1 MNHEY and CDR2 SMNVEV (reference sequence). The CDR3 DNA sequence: TGTGCCAGCAGTCCGAGATTGACAGGAGAAGCTTTCTTT. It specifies CASSPRLTGEAFF.

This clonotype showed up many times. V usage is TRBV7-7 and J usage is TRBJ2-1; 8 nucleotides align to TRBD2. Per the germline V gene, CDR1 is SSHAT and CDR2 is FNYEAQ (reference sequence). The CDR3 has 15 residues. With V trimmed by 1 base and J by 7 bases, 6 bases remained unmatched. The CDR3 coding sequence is TGTGCCAGCAGCTTAGACAGCGGGAGATATAATGAGCAGTTCTTC. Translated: CASSLDSGRYNEQFF.

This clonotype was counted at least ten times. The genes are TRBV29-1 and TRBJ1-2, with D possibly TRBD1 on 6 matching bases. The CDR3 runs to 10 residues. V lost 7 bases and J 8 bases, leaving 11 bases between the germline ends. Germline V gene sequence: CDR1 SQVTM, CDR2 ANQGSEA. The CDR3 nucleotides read TGCAGCGCAGGGGAAAGGGGCTACACCTTC. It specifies CSAGERGYTF.

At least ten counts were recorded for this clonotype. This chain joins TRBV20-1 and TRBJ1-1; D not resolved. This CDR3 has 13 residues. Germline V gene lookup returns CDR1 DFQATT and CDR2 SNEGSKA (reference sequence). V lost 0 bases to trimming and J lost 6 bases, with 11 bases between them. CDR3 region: CSARDPVLAEAFF. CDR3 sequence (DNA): TGCAGTGCTAGAGATCCGGTCCTAGCTGAAGCTTTCTTT.

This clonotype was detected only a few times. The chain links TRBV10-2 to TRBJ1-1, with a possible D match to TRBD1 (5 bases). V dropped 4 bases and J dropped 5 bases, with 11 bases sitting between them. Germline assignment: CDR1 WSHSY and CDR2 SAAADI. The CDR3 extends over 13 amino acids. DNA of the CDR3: TGCGCCAGCAGTGGAGAGGGGTGGACTGAAGCTTTCTTT. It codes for CASSGEGWTEAFF.